This T cell receptor (beta chain) emerged from a study of multiple sclerosis patients with progressive multifocal leukoencephalopathy. Concerning this clone: Its antigen is not identified.

Study findings and constraints: TRBV and TRBJ usage showed no common pattern when PML developed. It is unclear whether the findings reflect JC virus infection or general immunocompromise.

The time point is: less than 7 months of natalizumab therapy. At 6 months of natalizumab came T1, and at 12 months came T2. Trimming at V came to 5 bases and at J to 4 bases, leaving 7 bases not matched to a gene. CDR1 and CDR2 (germline): MDHEN, SYDVKM. This CDR3 is 14 amino acids long. Sequencing was performed with immunoSEQ multiplex PCR; in TCRdb, only in-frame clones are kept and a portion is missing. The table lists tens of thousands of clones, around 92% of them singletons, with 1.5% in the top ten. The chain carries TRBV28 and TRBJ1-2; 7 bases align to TRBD1. The source material was PBMCs, sampled from a patient treated with natalizumab. This TCR was sampled from a human donor with multiple sclerosis. CDR3 sequence: CASSNADRPYGYTF. DNA for the CDR3: TGTGCCAGCAGTAACGCGGACAGGCCCTATGGCTACACCTTC.